The 24 T cell receptor beta chains below were found in one sample sequenced in a study of beta chain features in type 1 diabetes (dated by TCRdb to 2016 to 2019). The research as a whole found: Type 1 diabetes patients showed a moderate but significant shortening of TCRB CDR3 length in all four CD4+ subsets.

The method behind the library was the immunoSEQ multiplex PCR assay. The High Capacity cDNA Reverse Transcription Kit was used to reverse transcribe all of the isolated RNA, meaning that expressed TCRB transcripts were what got sequenced. TCRdb obtained this table from immuneACCESS and retained in-frame rearrangements with V and J assigned. These tables miss some clones; where compared with another copy, unresolved V genes account for less than half of the shortfall, and the remainder is unexplained. Present in this sample are around 300,000 clones, over 12% of which were seen just once. The leading ten clones occupy 0.015% of the sample. Their antigens remain unidentified. Material for sequencing was naive CD4+ T cells from blood. In the paper's terms, the cell subset or site label means: true naive CD4+ T cells. These receptors came from a man in his late teens or twenties with type 1 diabetes.

CDR3 in amino acids: CASMPGEETQYF. The CDR3 DNA is TGTGCCAGCATGCCCGGGGAAGAGACCCAGTACTTC. The chain recombines TRBV27 with TRBJ2-5; D possibly corresponds to TRBD2 (5 bases). V lost 7 bases and J lost 3, with 9 bases in between. The length of the CDR3 is 12 residues. The germline V gene encodes CDR1 MNHEY and CDR2 SMNVEV (reference sequence).

This clone turned up a few times. The gene calls are TRBV30 and TRBJ1-1; TRBD1 matches at 9 bases. V dropped 3 bases and J dropped 10; count of bases not matched to a gene: 12. Germline V lookup: CDR1 GTSNPN, CDR2 SVGIG (reference sequence). The CDR3 has 14 residues. This CDR3 reads CAWSEMPGQGRAFF. The CDR3 DNA follows: TGTGCCTGGAGCGAAATGCCGGGACAGGGTAGAGCTTTCTTT.

The rearrangement uses TRBV27 and TRBJ2-2, with D perhaps TRBD1 (5 bases). The CDR3 contains 18 residues. V was shortened by 4 bases and J by 0 bases, with 18 bases between the two germline ends. The germline V gene has CDR1 MNHEY and CDR2 SMNVEV (reference sequence). Here the CDR3 reads CASSSQWLGAPNTGELFF. CDR3 nucleotide sequence: TGTGCCAGCAGTTCCCAATGGTTAGGGGCACCGAACACCGGGGAGCTGTTTTTT.

This clone was picked up a small number of times. V usage is TRBV7-8 and J usage is TRBJ1-5; TRBD1 matches 12 bases. Germline V gene sequence: CDR1 SGHVS, CDR2 FQNEAQ. The CDR3 runs 15 residues. Germline trimming cut 10 bases from V and 6 bases from J; bases unmatched to any gene: 10. The CDR3 region is CATGSGTGGGQPQHF. CDR3 nucleotide sequence: TGTGCCACTGGCTCCGGGACAGGGGGCGGTCAGCCCCAGCATTTT.

The V and J genes are TRBV19 and TRBJ1-5, with 11 nucleotides matching TRBD1. Germline V CDR1 and CDR2: LNHDA, SQIVND (reference sequence). The J segment lost 6 bases and the V segment lost 5 bases, leaving 6 bases of the junction unmatched. The CDR3 runs to 15 residues. The CDR3 here is CASSPQDRGLQPQHF. The DNA for the CDR3 is TGTGCCAGTAGTCCCCAGGACAGGGGGCTTCAGCCCCAGCATTTT.

CDR3 coding DNA: TGTGCCAGCAGCTTAGACGGTAGCGGGAGGGCCCCCTACAATGAGCAGTTCTTC. Protein: CASSLDGSGRAPYNEQFF. V is TRBV7-9 and J is TRBJ2-1; 11 bases line up with TRBD2. The trim removed 1 base at V and 2 bases at J, leaving 7 bases unmatched. This CDR3 is built from 18 residues. Germline V lookup: CDR1 SEHNR, CDR2 FQNEAQ (reference sequence).

This clone was counted a few times. The chain recombines TRBV28 with TRBJ1-2; perhaps TRBD1 as D (5 bases). Germline CDR1 and CDR2: MDHEN and SYDVKM. The CDR3 length is 16 residues. V was shortened by 8 bases and J by 7 bases, with 26 bases between the two germline ends. This CDR3 reads CASFPGGERVSGGYTF. The DNA of the CDR3 is TGTGCCAGCTTTCCTGGGGGGGAAAGGGTGTCCGGTGGCTACACCTTC.

This clone was counted between two and nine times. The V gene is TRBV29-1, the J gene TRBJ2-2; no definite D call. Trimming removed 6 bases from V and 3 bases from J, with 11 bases in between. The CDR3 is 13 amino acids. Germline assignment: CDR1 SQVTM and CDR2 ANQGSEA. Here the CDR3 DNA reads TGCAGCGTCCATTTTCCATACACCGGGGAGCTGTTTTTT. Translated: CSVHFPYTGELFF.

V gene TRBV9 combines with J gene TRBJ1-1; TRBD1 matches 7 bases. CDR1 and CDR2 (germline): SGDLS, YYNGEE. The V and J ends lost 7 bases and 1 base, in that order; junction bases with no gene match: 4. The CDR3 consists of 13 residues. The CDR3 DNA follows: TGTGCCAGCGGGGGACAGAGGAACACTGAAGCTTTCTTT. Translation gives CASGGQRNTEAFF.

This clone came up once. Distinct nucleotide sequences in the sample also encode this CDR3. The chain has TRBV5-1 and TRBJ1-3, with D maybe TRBD1 (6 bases). V lost 3 bases, J lost 1 base, and 11 bases lay in between. In germline, CDR1 is SGHRS, CDR2 YFSETQ. This CDR3 has 15 amino acids. The CDR3 region is CASSWAGDSGNTIYF. CDR3 nucleotides: TGCGCCAGCAGCTGGGCAGGGGATTCTGGAAACACCATATATTTT.

This clone has just a few counts. Other DNA sequences within the sample encode an identical CDR3. V is TRBV5-1 and J is TRBJ1-5; tentative D call: TRBD1 (5 bases). CDR3 size: 14 residues. V shed 4 bases and J shed 1 base, with 9 bases lying between them. Germline CDR1 reads SGHRS; CDR2 reads YFSETQ. This CDR3 is CASSLGHSNQPQHF. The CDR3 DNA sequence: TGCGCCAGCAGCCTAGGACACAGCAATCAGCCCCAGCATTTT. Variable domain in full (rest from reference TRBV5-1 and TRBJ1-5): KAGVTQTPRYLIKTRGQQVTLSCSPISGHRSVSWYQQTPGQGLQFLFEYFSETQRNKGNFPGRFSGRQFSNSRSEMNVSTLELGDSALYLCASSLGHSNQPQHFGDGTRLSIL.

V usage is TRBV2 and J usage is TRBJ1-5; no firm D call. The CDR3 sequence is 15 residues long. Germline assignment: CDR1 SNHLY and CDR2 FYNNEI. Between the trimmed V and J ends, which lost 6 bases and 5 bases, there was a span of 17 bases. CDR3 sequence reads: CASSLEALQHQPQHF. Written as DNA, the CDR3 is TGTGCCAGCAGCCTTGAGGCACTGCAGCATCAGCCCCAGCATTTT.

This chain joins TRBV7-2 and TRBJ2-3; 8 bases agree with TRBD1. V shed 5 bases and J 10 bases; nucleotides not matched to a gene: 17. Germline lookup yields CDR1 SGHTA and CDR2 FQGNSA. This CDR3 is 16 amino acids long. The CDR3 here is CASSPRYSQGDLSQYF. The DNA of the CDR3 is TGTGCCAGCAGCCCAAGATATTCACAGGGGGACTTGTCGCAGTATTTT.

The V gene is TRBV28, the J gene TRBJ2-2; the D gene is possibly TRBD2 (5 bases). Trimming removed 6 bases at V and 5 bases at J, with 16 bases between. The CDR3 covers 15 residues. Germline V gene data show CDR1 as MDHEN and CDR2 as SYDVKM. The DNA of the CDR3 is TGTGCCAGCAGCCCGACTGACCGAGGGACCGGGGAGCTGTTTTTT. Amino acids: CASSPTDRGTGELFF.

In this sample, this clone turned up a few times. This rearrangement joins TRBV19 to TRBJ2-2; tentatively, D is TRBD1 (6 bases). Germline assignment: CDR1 LNHDA and CDR2 SQIVND (reference sequence). This CDR3 contains 16 residues. Trimming stripped 6 bases from V and 0 bases from J, with 14 bases between. The CDR3: CASSKRQVSNTGELFF. Here the CDR3 DNA reads TGTGCCAGTAGCAAAAGACAGGTTTCGAACACCGGGGAGCTGTTTTTT. The whole variable domain, filled in from reference TRBV19 and TRBJ2-2, reads DGGITQSPKYLFRKEGQNVTLSCEQNLNHDAMYWYRQDPGQGLRLIYYSQIVNDFQKGDIAEGYSVSREKKESFPLTVTSAQKNPTAFYLCASSKRQVSNTGELFFGEGSRLTVL.

The gene calls are TRBV15 and TRBJ1-1, with a tentative D call TRBD1 (6 bases). The V end was cut by 3 bases, the J end by 7 bases, with 6 bases between. Germline-derived CDR1 and CDR2 are LNHNV and YYDKDF (reference sequence). CDR3 length: 11 residues. The CDR3 bases are TGTGCCACCAGCAGGACAGGTGAAGCTTTCTTT. This encodes CATSRTGEAFF.

The V and J genes are TRBV28 and TRBJ1-6, with TRBD1 identical over 8 bases. Germline CDR1 MDHEN, CDR2 SYDVKM. The CDR3 sequence is 14 residues long. With 5 bases clipped from V and 8 bases from J, the junction kept 5 bases outside the gene matches. The CDR3 loop reads CASSPGQGDSPLHF. CDR3 nucleotide sequence: TGTGCCAGCAGTCCCGGACAGGGAGATTCACCCCTCCACTTT. The variable domain in full, completed from reference TRBV28 and TRBJ1-6, reads DVKVTQSSRYLVKRTGEKVFLECVQDMDHENMFWYRQDPGLGLRLIYFSYDVKMKEKGDIPEGYSVSREKKERFSLILESASTNQTSMYLCASSPGQGDSPLHFGNGTRLTVT.

With regard to this clone: At one end the junction does not follow the germline gene, possibly because of a read error. The J gene is TRBJ2-7, the V gene TRBV6-1, with 8 bases matching TRBD2. Looked up from germline, CDR1 is MNHNS and CDR2 is SASEGT. The CDR3 length is 15 residues. CDR3 loop: CAGSTKRGRSRGVDF. The CDR3 DNA is TGTGCCGGCTCCACCAAGCGGGGGAGAAGCCGAGGGGTCGACTTC.

The chain uses TRBV30 and TRBJ2-3, with D hard to call. With 2 bases removed from V and 0 bases from J, the gap between germline ends came to 6 bases. This CDR3 comprises 13 residues. Germline V gene sequence: CDR1 GTSNPN, CDR2 SVGIG (reference sequence). The CDR3 DNA reads as TGTGCCTGGAGTCTACGGAGCACAGATACGCAGTATTTT. It translates to CAWSLRSTDTQYF.

About this clone itself: At the DNA level, this CDR3 is encoded by other sequences in the same sample as well. This rearrangement joins TRBV28 to TRBJ1-5; D not resolved. The CDR3 runs to 12 residues. V was cut by 6 bases and J by 2 bases, with 5 bases left in between. Germline V CDR1 and CDR2: MDHEN, SYDVKM. CDR3: CASRAGNQPQHF. The CDR3 nucleotides are TGTGCCAGCAGGGCTGGCAATCAGCCCCAGCATTTT.

This clone has only a few counts. This sequence joins TRBV7-8 and TRBJ2-1, with TRBD2 as a possible D gene (6 bases). Per germline, CDR1 SGHVS and CDR2 FQNEAQ. V dropped 5 bases and J dropped 3 bases, with 17 bases sitting between them. The CDR3 spans 16 residues. The CDR3 sequence: CASSAGPRDDYNEQFF. CDR3 coding DNA: TGTGCCAGCAGCGCGGGACCACGAGATGACTACAATGAGCAGTTCTTC.

This clone has more than one count but fewer than ten. The chain couples TRBV29-1 to TRBJ1-6; 8 bases are a match to TRBD1. V gave up 6 bases and J gave up 8 bases; unmatched junction bases: 6. Per germline, CDR1 SQVTM and CDR2 ANQGSEA. There are 13 residues in the CDR3. CDR3 in DNA: TGCAGCGTCTCGGACAGGGCGGATTCACCCCTCCACTTT. Translation gives CSVSDRADSPLHF. Full variable domain (rest looked up from reference TRBV29-1 and TRBJ1-6): SAVISQKPSRDICQRGTSLTIQCQVDSQVTMMFWYRQQPGQSLTLIATANQGSEATYESGFVIDKFPISRPNLTFSTLTVSNMSPEDSSIYLCSVSDRADSPLHFGNGTRLTVT.

Only a few counts were recorded for this clone. This chain links TRBV4-3 with TRBJ2-3; D unclear. The CDR3 sequence is 14 residues long. V was trimmed by 1 base and J by 3 bases, leaving 8 bases between them. CDR1 and CDR2 (germline): LGHNA, YSLEER. In DNA, the CDR3 is TGCGCCAGCAGCCAAGTTCTCCCGACAGATACGCAGTATTTT. This encodes CASSQVLPTDTQYF.

This clone was detected a few times. The V gene is TRBV2, the J gene TRBJ2-7, with 7 bases lining up with TRBD1. This CDR3 has 13 residues. V dropped 8 bases and J dropped 4; count of bases not matched to a gene: 8. Germline values: CDR1 SNHLY, CDR2 FYNNEI. The CDR3 region is CASSGQRSYEQYF. CDR3 nucleotide sequence: TGTGCCAGCTCGGGACAGAGATCGTACGAGCAGTACTTC.